This is a list of T cell receptor beta chains from one sample in a study of brain T cells in children with intractable seizures. Only in-frame clones appear in the TCRdb table, and some are missing; sequencing was by immunoSEQ multiplex PCR. The table includes hundreds of thousands of clones, over 85% detected once. This material consisted of peripheral blood, taken about 5 months after surgery. The receptor source for this set is a boy in the first two years of life with tuberous sclerosis and intractable seizures. Each CDR3 is given with its conserved first and last residue. Each record gives: clone size, J gene, D gene, V gene, CDR3 protein, CDR3 DNA. D genes are given only for firm matches. Only part of the rows carry a size: once, few, many, or a class if the clone is expanded.

>.|TRBJ1-1|TRBD1|TRBV2
CASNRQGENTEAFF
TGTGCCAGCAACAGACAGGGGGAGAACACTGAAGCTTTCTTT
>once|TRBJ2-5|.|TRBV27
CASSLGAWETQYF
TGTGCCAGCAGTTTGGGGGCGTGGGAGACCCAGTACTTC
>once|TRBJ1-2|.|TRBV18
CASSPTTVSNYGYTF
TGTGCCAGCTCCCCCACGACAGTTTCTAACTATGGCTACACCTTC
>.|TRBJ2-2|.|TRBV7-2
CASSLDIPDTGELFF
TGTGCCAGCAGCTTAGACATCCCGGACACCGGGGAGCTGTTTTTT
>.|TRBJ1-1|TRBD1|TRBV10-3
CAISRQGEMNTEAFF
TGTGCCATCAGCAGACAGGGTGAAATGAACACTGAAGCTTTCTTT
>.|TRBJ2-1|.|TRBV7-2
CASSPVGGYNEQFF
TGTGCCAGCAGCCCCGTTGGTGGCTACAATGAGCAGTTCTTC
>.|TRBJ1-2|.|TRBV29-1
CSVEERREGYGYTF
TGCAGCGTTGAAGAGAGAAGGGAAGGCTATGGCTACACCTTC
>.|TRBJ1-3|.|TRBV5-1
CASSLSGQFGNTIYF
TGCGCCAGCAGCTTGTCTGGGCAGTTTGGAAACACCATATATTTT
>.|TRBJ1-2|.|TRBV13
CASSLQDNYGYTF
TGTGCCAGCAGCTTACAAGATAACTATGGCTACACCTTC
>.|TRBJ1-2|TRBD1|TRBV7-3
CASSFTGGYGYTF
TGTGCCAGCAGCTTTACAGGGGGCTATGGCTACACCTTC
>.|TRBJ1-1|.|TRBV5-1
CASSLVADTEAFF
TGCGCCAGCAGCTTGGTCGCTGACACTGAAGCTTTCTTT
>.|TRBJ2-2|.|TRBV24-1
CATSDGPFGELFF
TGTGCCACCAGTGACGGACCCTTCGGGGAGCTGTTTTTT
>once|TRBJ1-2|.|TRBV5-1
CASSLAGRLRTDDGYTF
TGCGCCAGCAGCTTGGCTGGCCGTCTTCGGACAGACGATGGCTACACCTTC
>.|TRBJ1-3|TRBD1|TRBV28
CASSIRGQGNTIYF
TGTGCCAGCAGTATAAGGGGGCAAGGGAACACCATATATTTT
>once|TRBJ1-2|TRBD1|TRBV9
CASSGVMTGSFLNYGYTF
TGTGCCAGCAGCGGGGTTATGACAGGGAGCTTCCTAAACTATGGCTACACCTTC
>.|TRBJ1-6|.|TRBV6-1
CASSEVREGSPLHF
TGTGCCAGCAGTGAAGTTCGGGAGGGGTCACCCCTCCACTTT
>.|TRBJ2-5|TRBD2|TRBV6-6
CASSYSRAPGGETQYF
TGTGCCAGCAGTTACTCCAGGGCCCCGGGAGGAGAGACCCAGTACTTC
>.|TRBJ1-1|.|TRBV29-1
CSAQENTEAFF
TGCAGCGCACAGGAGAACACTGAAGCTTTCTTT
>.|TRBJ1-2|.|TRBV29-1
CSVDQGPAPHYGYTF
TGCAGCGTTGATCAGGGGCCGGCCCCTCACTATGGCTACACCTTC
>.|TRBJ1-2|.|TRBV20-1
CSASGPGRGANYGYTF
TGCAGTGCTAGTGGACCAGGGAGGGGCGCTAACTATGGCTACACCTTC
>.|TRBJ2-7|.|TRBV7-6
CASSLSDHRIYEQYF
TGTGCCAGCAGCTTAAGTGATCATCGGATCTACGAGCAGTACTTC
>.|TRBJ2-3|.|TRBV7-6
CASSSQSTDTQYF
TGTGCCAGCAGCAGCCAAAGCACAGATACGCAGTATTTT
>.|TRBJ2-1|TRBD2|TRBV2
CASNQAGGFYNEQFF
TGTGCCAGCAATCAAGCGGGAGGGTTCTACAATGAGCAGTTCTTC
>.|TRBJ2-5|.|TRBV28
CASSSRYSAQQETQYF
TGTGCCAGCAGCTCTCGATACAGCGCGCAGCAAGAGACCCAGTACTTC
>.|TRBJ1-2|.|TRBV6-5
CASSLNRDGTYGYTF
TGTGCCAGCTCACTAAACCGGGACGGGACCTATGGCTACACCTTC
>once|TRBJ1-1|.|TRBV18
CASSPSSLNTEAFF
TGTGCCAGCTCACCCTCATCCCTCAACACTGAAGCTTTCTTT
>.|TRBJ1-4|.|TRBV18
CASSPGGATNEKLFF
TGTGCCAGCTCACCTGGAGGGGCAACTAATGAAAAACTGTTTTTT
>.|TRBJ1-2|TRBD1|TRBV7-9
CASSDLQGDHNGYTF
TGTGCCAGCAGCGACTTACAGGGGGATCATAATGGCTACACCTTC
>.|TRBJ2-5|TRBD1|TRBV2
CASSEAGQGIPDGQYF
TGTGCCAGCAGTGAAGCGGGACAGGGCATTCCAGACGGCCAGTACTTC
>few|TRBJ2-7|TRBD1|TRBV11-3
CASSLGTGNYEQYF
TGTGCCAGCAGCTTAGGGACAGGGAACTACGAGCAGTACTTC
>once|TRBJ2-4|TRBD2|TRBV6-1
CASSVEGWASGIAKNIQYF
TGTGCCAGCAGTGTCGAGGGTTGGGCTAGCGGAATAGCCAAAAACATTCAGTACTTC
>.|TRBJ1-4|.|TRBV28
CASSLRSSASNEKLFF
TGTGCCAGCAGTTTGCGATCCTCAGCGAGTAATGAAAAACTGTTTTTT
>few|TRBJ1-2|.|TRBV6-6
CASRHVDGYTF
TGTGCCAGCAGGCACGTGGATGGCTACACCTTC
>.|TRBJ2-7|.|TRBV24-1
CATSDSGLAYEQYF
TGTGCCACCAGTGATTCCGGACTCGCCTACGAGCAGTACTTC
>.|TRBJ1-5|.|TRBV12-2
CASREGTNSNQPQHF
TGTGCAAGTCGCGAAGGGACAAATAGCAATCAGCCCCAGCATTTT
>.|TRBJ2-7|TRBD1|TRBV19
CASSMDRSTYEQYF
TGTGCCAGTAGTATGGACAGGAGCACCTACGAGCAGTACTTC